This T cell receptor (beta chain) stems from a study of blood T cell repertoires in COVID-19. Overall study context: Specimens from acute and convalescent COVID-19 originated in the United States, Italy and Spain. Sources were T cells, B-cell-depleted T cells, or PBMCs; the material itself was cDNA or gDNA.

V was trimmed by 3 bases and J by 3 bases, leaving 12 bases between them. Germline V gene lookup returns CDR1 MNHEY and CDR2 SMNVEV (reference sequence). The CDR3 consists of 14 residues. In the study's own analysis: Using reference gene primer amplification, nucleated cell counts were estimated. Assay used: immunoSEQ multiplex PCR; TCRdb lists only in-frame clones, some missing. That table gives V, J and clone size, and the DNA gave D and trimming. The sample carries more than 250,000 clones, around 87% recorded once. The sequencing sample was made of peripheral blood. V usage is TRBV27 and J usage is TRBJ2-7; unclear D gene. The receptor comes from a man between 18 and 35 years old with active or convalescent COVID-19. The CDR3 DNA reads as TGTGCCAGCAGTTTTGCCCAGAAAGTCTACGAGCAGTACTTC. Residues: CASSFAQKVYEQYF.